This TCR beta chain was documented in a study of shared clonotypes between healthy human individuals. Study observations and caveats: Collection of samples was limited to blood; tissue repertoires likely differ.

The length of the CDR3 is 15 residues. The germline V gene has CDR1 MDHEN and CDR2 SYDVKM. The J segment lost 6 bases and the V segment lost 5 bases, leaving 8 bases of the junction unmatched. Genomic DNA of each subset was evenly split across several immunoSEQ plates. Methods used by the authors: Sequence data from immunoSEQ were junction-only and lacked quality scores; consequently, filtering differed. Some clones are missing from TCRdb's copy, which holds only in-frame ones; the method was immunoSEQ multiplex PCR. V, J and clone size are those of that table, while D and trimming were read from the DNA. Of around 500,000 clones in the sample, 70% to 80% are singletons; the top ten hold less than 15%. Unsorted samples drew genomic DNA from about 100 million PBMCs. Regarding this clone: The antigen is not known.

The TCR was taken from a woman between 35 and 50 years old in good health. Some clones in this sample may be carry-over from other donors' samples. Sequencing used PBMCs. This chain uses TRBV28 with TRBJ1-5; 9 bases match TRBD1. The CDR3 nucleotides read TGTGCCAGCAGTAGGGCGGGACAGGGCGGTCAGCCCCAGCATTTT. Amino acid sequence: CASSRAGQGGQPQHF.